Below, 30 T cell receptor beta chains from the same sample are listed, as sequenced in a study of T cell repertoires in cytomegalovirus infection. Their recognized antigens are unknown. One entry per CDR3 protein, called by TCRdb with MiXCR from the reads. The sample records about 920,000 distinct CDR3 sequences, around 30% being singletons. The specimen comprised cultured CD8+ T cells from PBMCs, sampled from culture after CMV antigen stimulation. The source of these receptors is a human donor in good health (CMV status not recorded). Some clones in this sample may be carry-over from other donors' samples.

The chain carries TRBV7-2 and TRBJ2-1; D gene ambiguous. Trimming took 3 bases from V and 10 from J, leaving 10 bases between them. The CDR3 totals 12 residues. Germline-derived CDR1 and CDR2 are SGHTA and FQGNSA. In nucleotides, the CDR3 is TGTGCCAGCAGCTTTGAATTGCGAGAGCAGTTCTTC. Translated, it gives CASSFELREQFF. The full variable domain, rest sourced from reference TRBV7-2 and TRBJ2-1, is GAGVSQSPSNKVTEKGKDVELRCDPISGHTALYWYRQSLGQGLEFLIYFQGNSAPDKSGLPSDRFSAERTGGSVSTLTIQRTQQEDSAVYLCASSFELREQFFGPGTRLTVL.

This clonotype was observed a few times. The chain has TRBV20-1 and TRBJ2-2; D is unresolved. With 3 bases removed from V and 7 bases from J, the gap between germline ends came to 6 bases. Germline CDR1 DFQATT, CDR2 SNEGSKA (reference sequence). CDR3 length: 11 residues. CDR3 sequence: CSASWGGELFF. CDR3 nucleotides: TGCAGTGCTAGTTGGGGCGGGGAGCTGTTTTTT.

The chain employs TRBV19 and TRBJ2-3, with 10 bases fitting TRBD2. Trimming took 5 bases from V and 3 from J; bases not matched to a gene: 5. Germline V gene data show CDR1 as LNHDA and CDR2 as SQIVND (reference sequence). The CDR3 loop spans 15 amino acids. The CDR3 loop is CASSPLAGETDTQYF. The CDR3 nucleotides are TGTGCCAGTAGTCCGCTAGCGGGGGAGACAGATACGCAGTATTTT.

The chain links TRBV18 to TRBJ2-3; possible D gene TRBD2, 5 bases. V lost 2 bases and J lost 4, with 13 bases in between. CDR1 is KGHSH and CDR2 is LQKENI in the germline V gene. The CDR3 has 15 residues. As DNA, the CDR3 is TGTGCCAGCTCACCAGATTTTGCCGGGGCAGATACGCAGTATTTT. Amino acid sequence: CASSPDFAGADTQYF. The full variable domain, rest sourced from reference TRBV18 and TRBJ2-3, is NAGVMQNPRHLVRRRGQEARLRCSPMKGHSHVYWYRQLPEEGLKFMVYLQKENIIDESGMPKERFSAEFPKEGPSILRIQQVVRGDSAAYFCASSPDFAGADTQYFGPGTRLTVL.

The CDR3 coding sequence is TGTGCCAGCAGGGGTTGGGGGCCCCAGCATTTT. Translating it yields CASRGWGPQHF. The chain joins TRBV2 to TRBJ1-5; D ambiguous. This CDR3 has 11 residues. V shed 6 bases and J shed 9 bases, with 9 bases lying between them. Germline V gene lookup returns CDR1 SNHLY and CDR2 FYNNEI.

The chain is built from TRBV6-8 and TRBJ1-1, with a tentative D call TRBD1 (5 bases). The CDR3 is made up of 14 amino acids. In germline, CDR1 is MNHGY, CDR2 SAAAGT. Trimming took 9 bases from V and 5 from J, leaving 19 bases between them. The CDR3: CASTFTGRATEAFF. Written as DNA, the CDR3 is TGTGCCAGTACGTTTACGGGGCGGGCTACTGAAGCTTTCTTT.

Turning to this clonotype: One end of the junction varies from germline; a read error may be responsible. This sequence joins TRBV27 and TRBJ2-1; D remains unclear. Germline V gene data show CDR1 as MNHEY and CDR2 as SMNVEV (reference sequence). The CDR3 contains 14 residues. The CDR3 protein is CASSSMSSYNEEFF. The CDR3 bases are TGTGCCAGCAGTTCGATGAGCTCCTACAATGAGGAGTTCTTC.

There are many counts of this clonotype. V is TRBV7-6 and J is TRBJ2-7; D is unclear. In germline, CDR1 is SGHVS, CDR2 FNYEAQ. CDR3 length: 13 amino acids. The ends were cut back, 2 bases at V and 2 bases at J, with 7 bases in the middle. The CDR3 is CASSLFQTYEQYF. The CDR3 nucleotides read TGTGCCAGCAGCTTATTCCAAACCTACGAGCAGTACTTC.

Comments on this clonotype: This clone may be a read error of a much larger clone one base away. The rearrangement joins TRBV2 to TRBJ2-2, with D perhaps TRBD1 or TRBD2 (5 bases each). CDR3 length: 13 residues. Germline loops: CDR1 SNHLY, CDR2 FYNNEI. V lost 10 bases, J lost 3 bases, and 12 bases lay in between. The CDR3 here is CANRGAHTGELFF. In DNA form, the CDR3 reads TGTGCCAACAGAGGGGCCCACACCGGGGAGCTGTTTTTT.

This clonotype was observed a few times. This chain uses TRBV27 with TRBJ2-7; either TRBD1 or TRBD2 may fit D (5 bases each). The CDR3 runs to 14 residues. Trimming shortened V by 5 bases and J by 3 bases, and 14 bases separated the two germline ends. Germline-derived CDR1 and CDR2 are MNHEY and SMNVEV (reference sequence). This CDR3 reads CASSMTGTFYEQYF. The CDR3 region has the DNA TGTGCCAGCAGTATGACCGGGACCTTCTACGAGCAGTACTTC.

There are many counts of this clonotype. The chain recombines TRBV29-1 with TRBJ2-5; TRBD1 aligns across 7 bases. V shed 3 bases, J shed 5 bases, and the junction held 6 bases outside the gene matches. This CDR3 contains 13 residues. CDR1 SQVTM and CDR2 ANQGSEA come from the germline V gene. CDR3 residues: CSVDEGGDETQYF. The DNA of the CDR3 is TGCAGCGTTGATGAAGGGGGCGATGAGACCCAGTACTTC. Complete variable domain (other parts from reference TRBV29-1 and TRBJ2-5): SAVISQKPSRDICQRGTSLTIQCQVDSQVTMMFWYRQQPGQSLTLIATANQGSEATYESGFVIDKFPISRPNLTFSTLTVSNMSPEDSSIYLCSVDEGGDETQYFGPGTRLLVL.

There are many counts of this clonotype. The V and J genes are TRBV7-8 and TRBJ2-2; 7 bases fit TRBD1. CDR1 and CDR2 (germline): SGHVS, FQNEAQ. The CDR3 runs to 14 residues. The V segment lost 10 bases and the J segment 2 bases; nucleotides outside the gene matches: 7. DNA for the CDR3: TGTGCCATAAAGGGGGACAGTAACACCGGGGAGCTGTTTTTT. Translation gives CAIKGDSNTGELFF.

The chain combines TRBV6-2 or TRBV6-3 with TRBJ2-7; no firm D call. Trimming cost V 6 bases and J 6 bases, with 18 bases left between them. The CDR3 contains 14 residues. Per germline, CDR1 MNHEY and CDR2 SVGEGT. CDR3 sequence reads: CASSFDRYFGEQYV. Here the CDR3 DNA reads TGTGCCAGCAGCTTCGACCGGTACTTCGGCGAGCAGTACGTC.

The chain couples TRBV7-2 to TRBJ1-1, with D uncertain. The germline gives CDR1 SGHTA, CDR2 FQGNSA. With 3 bases removed from V and 4 bases from J, the gap between germline ends came to 12 bases. This CDR3 comprises 14 residues. CDR3 bases: TGTGCCAGCAGCTTTCCGGGTATCTCCACTGAAGCTTTCTTT. Amino acid sequence: CASSFPGISTEAFF.

The table lists this clonotype with a few counts. The CDR3 DNA reads as TGTGCCAGCAGGCCGACTAGCGGGGTTCCTGTCGGCGAGCAGTACTTC. Translated: CASRPTSGVPVGEQYF. The gene calls are TRBV7-9 and TRBJ2-7; the match to TRBD2 covers 11 bases. Trimming removed 6 bases from V and 6 bases from J; junction bases left unmatched: 13. CDR1 SEHNR and CDR2 FQNEAQ come from the germline V gene (reference sequence). The CDR3 has 16 residues.

Notes on this clonotype: A much larger clonotype is one base distant, so this may be a read error. J is TRBJ2-7 and V is TRBV7-2; D not certain. Looked up from germline, CDR1 is SGHTA and CDR2 is FQGNSA. The CDR3 length is 20 residues. Trimming took 10 bases from V and 0 from J, leaving 34 bases between them. In DNA form, the CDR3 reads TGTGCCAACATCCCTATCCCGGCAGGAGAGCTAGACGTAAGCTCCTACGAGCAGTACTTC. This codes for CANIPIPAGELDVSSYEQYF.

The chain uses TRBV14 and TRBJ2-7, with D possibly TRBD2 on 6 matching bases. Germline values: CDR1 SGHDN, CDR2 FVKESK. CDR3 length: 13 amino acids. Trimming took off 4 bases at V and 6 bases at J, with 13 bases between the two ends. The CDR3 DNA is TGTGCCAGCAGCCTATCCGGAGGGAGCGAGCAGTACGTC. This encodes CASSLSGGSEQYV.

The CDR3 DNA sequence: TGTGCCAGCAGCCAAGAGCCCTTAGGGCACCTCCTTGGGGGAAACATTCAGTACTTC. This sequence encodes CASSQEPLGHLLGGNIQYF. The chain employs TRBV3-1 and TRBJ2-4; the D call may be TRBD1 or TRBD2 (5 bases each). Germline CDR1 and CDR2: LGHDT and YNNKEL (reference sequence). Trimming stripped 0 bases from V and 6 bases from J, with 24 bases between. This CDR3 comprises 19 residues.

The chain couples TRBV5-8 to TRBJ2-7, with TRBD1 as a possible D gene (6 bases). The CDR3 sequence is 17 residues long. V was cut by 5 bases and J by 2 bases, with 23 bases left in between. Germline lookup yields CDR1 SGHTS and CDR2 YDEGEE. CDR3 DNA: TGTGCCAGCAGACCGTGGGGGCGCCCATTAATGACCTACGAGCAGTACTTC. It translates to CASRPWGRPLMTYEQYF.

This clonotype has just a few counts. The chain uses TRBV6-6 and TRBJ2-3; D is perhaps TRBD1 (5 bases). Germline V gene data show CDR1 as MNHNY and CDR2 as SVGAGI (reference sequence). With 2 bases removed from V and 2 bases from J, the gap between germline ends came to 17 bases. CDR3 size: 17 residues. As DNA, the CDR3 is TGTGCCAGCAGTTACCCCGAGACAGAAAGGTACACAGATACGCAGTATTTT. The encoded protein is CASSYPETERYTDTQYF.

This clonotype has a count of ten or more. The chain recombines TRBV7-9 with TRBJ2-7; possibly TRBD1 for D (6 bases). Deletions cut 5 bases from V and 0 bases from J, with 14 bases between. CDR1 is SEHNR and CDR2 is FQNEAQ in the germline V gene (reference sequence). This CDR3 is 15 amino acids long. The CDR3 coding sequence is TGTGCCAGCAGCGCCCCAGGGGAACCCTCCTACGAGCAGTACTTC. Its translation: CASSAPGEPSYEQYF.

This clonotype was seen a handful of times. J is TRBJ2-1 and V is TRBV6-1; tentatively, D is TRBD1 (6 bases). Between the trimmed V and J ends, which lost 3 bases and 2 bases, there was a span of 11 bases. Germline CDR1 MNHNS, CDR2 SASEGT. The CDR3 loop spans 15 amino acids. The CDR3 reads CASSDPWTAYNEQFF. CDR3 sequence (DNA): TGTGCCAGCAGTGATCCTTGGACAGCCTACAATGAGCAGTTCTTC.

The J gene is TRBJ2-3, the V gene TRBV2; D gene unclear. The CDR3 sequence is 14 residues long. CDR1 and CDR2 from the germline V gene are SNHLY and FYNNEI. Trimming removed 6 bases from V and 6 bases from J, with 16 bases in between. Here the CDR3 reads CASRPTLEEDTQYF. In DNA, the CDR3 is TGTGCCAGCAGACCAACTCTTGAGGAGGATACGCAGTATTTT.

The table lists this clonotype with a few counts. In DNA form, the CDR3 reads TGTGCCAGCAGTCGGACTAGCGGGAGGCCCTACAATGAGCAGTTCTTC. It is translated as CASSRTSGRPYNEQFF. The chain combines TRBV12-3 or TRBV12-4 with TRBJ2-1; TRBD2 aligns across 14 bases. With 5 bases clipped from V and 2 bases from J, the junction kept 2 bases outside the gene matches. The CDR3 is made up of 16 amino acids.

The genes are TRBV27 and TRBJ2-1, with D hard to call. Germline assignment: CDR1 MNHEY and CDR2 SMNVEV (reference sequence). There are 15 residues in the CDR3. Deletions cut 3 bases from V and 1 base from J, with 10 bases between. In DNA, the CDR3 is TGTGCCAGCAGTTTCTTCAGTAGATCCTACAATGAGCAGTTCTTC. This codes for CASSFFSRSYNEQFF.

There are a few counts of this clonotype. J is TRBJ2-7 and V is TRBV5-1; possibly TRBD1 for D (6 bases). CDR3 length: 18 residues. CDR1 SGHRS and CDR2 YFSETQ come from the germline V gene. V was shortened by 3 bases and J by 2 bases, with 24 bases between the two germline ends. The CDR3: CASSSVPQTGTYTYEQYF. The CDR3 nucleotides read TGCGCCAGCAGCTCCGTACCCCAGACCGGGACATATACCTACGAGCAGTACTTC.

This clonotype was recorded at least ten times. The J gene is TRBJ2-1, the V gene TRBV6-1, with D maybe TRBD1 (6 bases). V shed 7 bases and J shed 0 bases, with 28 bases lying between them. The length of the CDR3 is 20 residues. The germline CDR1 and CDR2 sequences are MNHNS and SASEGT. The CDR3 bases are TGTGCCAGCAATCAGGGATGGGGGCTTGATTTCCCTCCCTCCTACAATGAGCAGTTCTTC. Protein: CASNQGWGLDFPPSYNEQFF.

This clonotype showed up many times. The V call is TRBV7-6, the J call TRBJ2-5, with TRBD2 identical over 8 bases. The germline gives CDR1 SGHVS, CDR2 FNYEAQ. This CDR3 has 16 amino acids. V was clipped by 3 bases and J by 5 bases; unmatched bases: 11. The CDR3 sequence is CASSLRSGAGVETQYF. CDR3 sequence (DNA): TGTGCCAGCAGCTTGAGGAGCGGAGCGGGGGTGGAGACCCAGTACTTC.

Ten or more counts support this clonotype. This chain joins TRBV6-2 or TRBV6-3 and TRBJ2-2; a weak D match, TRBD1 (5 bases). The CDR3 has 14 residues. Trimming removed 2 bases at V and 1 base at J, with 5 bases between. CDR1 is MNHEY, CDR2 SVGEGT, per germline. The CDR3 spells CASSYQGNTGELFF. CDR3 nucleotide sequence: TGTGCCAGCAGTTACCAGGGGAACACCGGGGAGCTGTTTTTT.

This clonotype was seen just once. V usage is TRBV12-3 or TRBV12-4 and J usage is TRBJ2-5, with 7 bases lining up with TRBD2. V dropped 6 bases and J dropped 2; count of bases not matched to a gene: 6. The CDR3 spans 14 residues. The CDR3 sequence is CASSREGGQETQYF. The CDR3 DNA reads TGTGCCAGCAGCCGCGAGGGAGGGCAAGAGACCCAGTACTTC.